A selection of T cell receptor beta chains follows, all from one sample in a study of blood T cell repertoires in COVID-19. Using immunoSEQ multiplex PCR, the repertoire was profiled, and TCRdb retains in-frame clones only, with some absent. The sample shows about 150,000 clones, around 85% of them seen only once. Sequences were obtained from peripheral blood. The receptors stem from an elderly woman with COVID-19, enrolled during active disease. Each CDR3 is given with its conserved first and last residue. Each record gives: D gene, V gene, J gene, clone size, CDR3 DNA, CDR3 protein. D genes are given only for firm matches. Clone size is not always given. Where it is, it says once, few, many or a class for expanded clones.

d_call: .; v_call: TRBV5-1; j_call: TRBJ2-3; clone_size: .; cdr3_nt: TGCGCCAGCAGCCCTTTCGGGGACACAGATACGCAGTATTTT; cdr3_aa: CASSPFGDTDTQYF
d_call: .; v_call: TRBV19; j_call: TRBJ1-2; clone_size: .; cdr3_nt: TGTGCCAGTAGTATATCTAACAGGGAGAAAACCTTC; cdr3_aa: CASSISNREKTF
d_call: .; v_call: TRBV28; j_call: TRBJ1-3; clone_size: .; cdr3_nt: TGTGCCAGCAGTCCCCCCACAGGTCTCCTCTCTGGAAACACCATATATTTT; cdr3_aa: CASSPPTGLLSGNTIYF
d_call: .; v_call: TRBV15; j_call: TRBJ2-2; clone_size: .; cdr3_nt: TGTGCCACCAGCAGGACCGGTAGGGGCCCCGGGGAGCTGTTTTTT; cdr3_aa: CATSRTGRGPGELFF
d_call: .; v_call: TRBV5-1; j_call: TRBJ1-4; clone_size: .; cdr3_nt: TGCGCCAGCAGCTTAACTTTTTCAACTAATGAAAAACTGTTTTTT; cdr3_aa: CASSLTFSTNEKLFF
d_call: TRBD1; v_call: TRBV3-1/TRBV3-2; j_call: TRBJ1-2; clone_size: .; cdr3_nt: TGTGCCAGCAGCCAAGCAATAGGGACAGGCGGCGGCTACACCTTC; cdr3_aa: CASSQAIGTGGGYTF
d_call: .; v_call: TRBV9; j_call: TRBJ1-3; clone_size: .; cdr3_nt: TGTGCCAGCAGCCCAGGGTTCGGTAACTCTGGAAACACCATATATTTT; cdr3_aa: CASSPGFGNSGNTIYF
d_call: TRBD1; v_call: TRBV2; j_call: TRBJ1-2; clone_size: few; cdr3_nt: TGTGCCAGCAGTGAGGTGGGACAGTATTATGGCTACACCTTC; cdr3_aa: CASSEVGQYYGYTF
d_call: TRBD1; v_call: TRBV6-5; j_call: TRBJ1-6; clone_size: .; cdr3_nt: TGTGCCAGCAGTTACCGGGACAGGGGTAATTCACCCCTCCACTTT; cdr3_aa: CASSYRDRGNSPLHF
d_call: .; v_call: TRBV2; j_call: TRBJ1-4; clone_size: .; cdr3_nt: TGTGCCAGCAGTGCTTCACAGGTTCTCGAAAAACTGTTTTTT; cdr3_aa: CASSASQVLEKLFF
d_call: .; v_call: TRBV4-1; j_call: TRBJ2-7; clone_size: .; cdr3_nt: TGCGCCAGCAGCCTCCTCTACAGGGTATCCGAGCAGTACTTC; cdr3_aa: CASSLLYRVSEQYF
d_call: .; v_call: TRBV6-5; j_call: TRBJ2-7; clone_size: .; cdr3_nt: TGTGCCAGCAGTTATCTAGGGGGACGAAGCTCCTACGAGCAGTACTTC; cdr3_aa: CASSYLGGRSSYEQYF
d_call: .; v_call: TRBV7-2; j_call: TRBJ1-2; clone_size: .; cdr3_nt: TGTGCCAGCAGCCCGCCGGGGACTGCCGTTCCGGAGCGGTCCTTC; cdr3_aa: CASSPPGTAVPERSF
d_call: .; v_call: TRBV29-1; j_call: TRBJ1-2; clone_size: .; cdr3_nt: TGCAGCGTTGAAGGTGGGCTCTATGGCTACACCTTC; cdr3_aa: CSVEGGLYGYTF
d_call: TRBD2; v_call: TRBV7-9; j_call: TRBJ2-3; clone_size: .; cdr3_nt: TGTGCACTCGATTCTAGCGGTAGCACAGATACGCAGTATTTT; cdr3_aa: CALDSSGSTDTQYF
d_call: .; v_call: TRBV6-1; j_call: TRBJ1-5; clone_size: .; cdr3_nt: TGTGCCAGCAGTGAGACCCAGGGTATCTATCAGCCCCAGCATTTT; cdr3_aa: CASSETQGIYQPQHF
d_call: TRBD1; v_call: TRBV5-1; j_call: TRBJ1-2; clone_size: once; cdr3_nt: TGCGCCAGCAGCCCCGGACAGGGGGCGCGTGGCTACACCTTC; cdr3_aa: CASSPGQGARGYTF
d_call: TRBD1; v_call: TRBV3-1/TRBV3-2; j_call: TRBJ1-2; clone_size: .; cdr3_nt: TGTGCCAGCAGCCAGAACTCGGACAGGGGCTATGGCTACACCTTC; cdr3_aa: CASSQNSDRGYGYTF
d_call: .; v_call: TRBV7-2; j_call: TRBJ1-5; clone_size: .; cdr3_nt: TGTGCCAGCAGCTTACGGATGGGGGGGGATCAGCCCCAGCATTTT; cdr3_aa: CASSLRMGGDQPQHF
d_call: .; v_call: TRBV6-5; j_call: TRBJ2-7; clone_size: .; cdr3_nt: TGTGCCAGCAGTTACGGGAGGACTATCAACGAGCAGTACTTC; cdr3_aa: CASSYGRTINEQYF
d_call: TRBD1; v_call: TRBV5-4; j_call: TRBJ1-2; clone_size: .; cdr3_nt: TGTGCCAGCGGGACAGGGTTGGAAGCTGGCTACACCTTC; cdr3_aa: CASGTGLEAGYTF
d_call: .; v_call: TRBV2; j_call: TRBJ1-3; clone_size: .; cdr3_nt: TGTGCCAGCTCGGTGACTGGAAACACCATATATTTT; cdr3_aa: CASSVTGNTIYF
d_call: .; v_call: TRBV5-8; j_call: TRBJ1-2; clone_size: few; cdr3_nt: TGTGCCAGCAGCCTGGGGAGCTATGGCTACACCTTC; cdr3_aa: CASSLGSYGYTF
d_call: .; v_call: TRBV6-4; j_call: TRBJ1-2; clone_size: .; cdr3_nt: TGTGCCAGCAGTGACTCACGGGGCTACACCTTC; cdr3_aa: CASSDSRGYTF
d_call: TRBD2; v_call: TRBV4-2; j_call: TRBJ2-3; clone_size: .; cdr3_nt: TGTGCCAGCAGCCAAGTTAGCCCCGACCCTAGGAGCGGGGGGGCCGTGGGCACAGATACGCAGTATTTT; cdr3_aa: CASSQVSPDPRSGGAVGTDTQYF
d_call: TRBD1; v_call: TRBV7-2; j_call: TRBJ2-2; clone_size: .; cdr3_nt: TGTGCCAGCAGCTTGCGACAGGGTCCCACCGGGGAGCTGTTTTTT; cdr3_aa: CASSLRQGPTGELFF
d_call: TRBD1; v_call: TRBV15; j_call: TRBJ1-2; clone_size: once; cdr3_nt: TGTGCCACCAGCAGAGGTCAGACAGGGCTATTCTATGGCTACACCTTC; cdr3_aa: CATSRGQTGLFYGYTF
d_call: TRBD1; v_call: TRBV6-4; j_call: TRBJ1-3; clone_size: .; cdr3_nt: TGTGCCACCCCTGGAGGGGGCTGTGCTATGGGAAACACCATATATTTT; cdr3_aa: CATPGGGCAMGNTIYF
d_call: TRBD1; v_call: TRBV10-1; j_call: TRBJ1-1; clone_size: .; cdr3_nt: TGCGCCAGCAGTGAGTCGAGGGGGCTCAATGAAGCTTTCTTT; cdr3_aa: CASSESRGLNEAFF
d_call: .; v_call: TRBV6-5; j_call: TRBJ2-3; clone_size: .; cdr3_nt: TGTGCCAGCCGTAATACCCTAAGAAGCACAGATACGCAGTATTTT; cdr3_aa: CASRNTLRSTDTQYF
d_call: .; v_call: TRBV10-3; j_call: TRBJ2-1; clone_size: .; cdr3_nt: TGTGCCATCTCTCAGCTCGGGGACAATGAGCAGTTCTTC; cdr3_aa: CAISQLGDNEQFF
d_call: .; v_call: TRBV9; j_call: TRBJ1-2; clone_size: .; cdr3_nt: TGTGCCAGCAGCGTAGACGGTGGCGGGGGCTATGGCTACACCTTC; cdr3_aa: CASSVDGGGGYGYTF
d_call: .; v_call: TRBV9; j_call: TRBJ2-5; clone_size: .; cdr3_nt: TGTGCCAGCAGCCGCTTGGCTGGGACCCAGTACTTC; cdr3_aa: CASSRLAGTQYF
d_call: TRBD1; v_call: TRBV24-1; j_call: TRBJ2-2; clone_size: .; cdr3_nt: TGTGCCACCAGTGCCGGGACAGGGAAGATTACCGGGGAGCTGTTTTTT; cdr3_aa: CATSAGTGKITGELFF
d_call: .; v_call: TRBV12-3/TRBV12-4; j_call: TRBJ1-1; clone_size: .; cdr3_nt: TGTGCCAGCATGTATTGGAACACTGAAGCTTTCTTT; cdr3_aa: CASMYWNTEAFF
d_call: TRBD2; v_call: TRBV5-4; j_call: TRBJ2-7; clone_size: .; cdr3_nt: TGTGCCAGCAGCTCGGGAGGTTACGAGCAGTACTTC; cdr3_aa: CASSSGGYEQYF
d_call: .; v_call: TRBV4-1; j_call: TRBJ1-5; clone_size: .; cdr3_nt: TGCGCCAGCAGCCAAGATTTTTCGGGGGGCTATCAGCCCCAGCATTTT; cdr3_aa: CASSQDFSGGYQPQHF
d_call: TRBD1; v_call: TRBV6-5; j_call: TRBJ1-5; clone_size: .; cdr3_nt: TGTGCCAGCAGTTTAACAGGGGGCCGTCAGCCCCAGCATTTT; cdr3_aa: CASSLTGGRQPQHF
d_call: TRBD2; v_call: TRBV9; j_call: TRBJ2-7; clone_size: .; cdr3_nt: TGTGCCAGCAGCGTAGGGGGGACTAGCGGTTACGAGCAGTACTTC; cdr3_aa: CASSVGGTSGYEQYF
d_call: .; v_call: TRBV10-2; j_call: TRBJ2-2; clone_size: .; cdr3_nt: TGCGCCACCCATCTAGAGATCGCCGGGGAGCTGTTTTTT; cdr3_aa: CATHLEIAGELFF
d_call: .; v_call: TRBV12-3/TRBV12-4; j_call: TRBJ1-5; clone_size: .; cdr3_nt: TGTGCCAGCAGTTTCTCTCAGAATCAGCCCCAGCATTTT; cdr3_aa: CASSFSQNQPQHF
d_call: TRBD2; v_call: TRBV4-1; j_call: TRBJ2-1; clone_size: .; cdr3_nt: TGCGCCAGCACCCCCGTTAGCGGGAGTTCGGCCGATGAGCAGTTCTTC; cdr3_aa: CASTPVSGSSADEQFF
d_call: .; v_call: TRBV18; j_call: TRBJ1-1; clone_size: few; cdr3_nt: TGTGCCAGCTCCGGCCAGGGATTGGGCACTGAAGCTTTCTTT; cdr3_aa: CASSGQGLGTEAFF
d_call: TRBD1; v_call: TRBV27; j_call: TRBJ2-7; clone_size: .; cdr3_nt: TGTGCCAGCAGTATCCGGGACAGGGTTGGCGAGCAGTACTTC; cdr3_aa: CASSIRDRVGEQYF
d_call: TRBD2; v_call: TRBV10-3; j_call: TRBJ2-3; clone_size: .; cdr3_nt: TGTGCCATCAGGACCGGGACTAGCGGAGATACGCAGTATTTT; cdr3_aa: CAIRTGTSGDTQYF
d_call: TRBD1; v_call: TRBV3-1/TRBV3-2; j_call: TRBJ1-2; clone_size: .; cdr3_nt: TGTGCCAGCAGCCTATCGCTACAGGGGAATGGTGGCTACACCTTC; cdr3_aa: CASSLSLQGNGGYTF
d_call: .; v_call: TRBV7-9; j_call: TRBJ2-3; clone_size: .; cdr3_nt: TGTGCCAGCAGCTTAGTTCAGGGAAGTACAGATACGCAGTATTTT; cdr3_aa: CASSLVQGSTDTQYF
d_call: .; v_call: TRBV7-2; j_call: TRBJ1-5; clone_size: .; cdr3_nt: TGTGCCAGCAGCACAAACAGGGTCGCCCAGCATTTT; cdr3_aa: CASSTNRVAQHF
d_call: .; v_call: TRBV18; j_call: TRBJ1-2; clone_size: .; cdr3_nt: TGTGCCAGCTCATCCCCGGGGGGCGCCCGGCCCAGGGACTATGGCTACACCTTC; cdr3_aa: CASSSPGGARPRDYGYTF
d_call: .; v_call: TRBV27; j_call: TRBJ1-6; clone_size: .; cdr3_nt: TGTGCCAGCAGTTGGCACACCTATAATTCACCCCTCCACTTT; cdr3_aa: CASSWHTYNSPLHF
d_call: .; v_call: TRBV5-1; j_call: TRBJ2-1; clone_size: .; cdr3_nt: TGCGCCAGCAGCCTGAGTGGTTTGGACAATGAGCAGTTCTTC; cdr3_aa: CASSLSGLDNEQFF